One and the same sample provided the 15 T cell receptor beta chains below, sequenced in a study of cytomegalovirus exposure and HLA in healthy donors. The PCR ran on 60 Vbeta and 13 Jbeta primers. Sequencing used immunoSEQ multiplex PCR; TCRdb keeps in-frame clones, though not all of them. Of fewer than 300,000 clones listed, roughly 80% were seen once; the top ten hold roughly 0.31%. The sample comprised PBMCs. The receptors originated from a girl aged 2 to 9 in good health and CMV-seronegative.

The J gene is TRBJ1-5, the V gene TRBV19; tentative D call: TRBD1 (5 bases). Trimming pared 7 bases from V and 6 bases from J, leaving 13 bases between. Germline V gives CDR1 LNHDA, CDR2 SQIVND (reference sequence). The CDR3 contains 13 residues. The CDR3 bases are TGTGCCAGTAACAAGGGGTTTACTCAGCCCCAGCATTTT. Translated: CASNKGFTQPQHF.

The CDR3 DNA follows: TGTGCCAGCTCACCCGGGACAGGGACTCTGAACACTGAAGCTTTCTTT. It yields the protein CASSPGTGTLNTEAFF. The genes are TRBV18 and TRBJ1-1; 9 nucleotides line up with TRBD1. J gave up 0 bases and V 3 bases, and 5 bases lay outside the gene matches. The CDR3 loop spans 16 amino acids. In germline, CDR1 is KGHSH, CDR2 LQKENI.

This clone was observed a few times. The gene calls are TRBV10-3 and TRBJ1-1; TRBD1 might be the D (6 bases). Trimming left V 5 bases short and J 3 bases short, with 13 bases between. CDR3 length: 14 amino acids. CDR1 is ENHRY and CDR2 is SYGVKD in the germline V gene. CDR3 in amino acids: CAISLTGKDTEAFF. The DNA for the CDR3 is TGTGCCATCAGTCTAACAGGGAAGGACACTGAAGCTTTCTTT.

The rearrangement links TRBV6-1 to TRBJ1-5; D is ambiguous. The V and J ends lost 4 bases and 4 bases respectively, with 14 bases between them. The germline gives CDR1 MNHNS, CDR2 SASEGT. The CDR3 runs 15 residues. The CDR3 DNA reads TGTGCCAGCAGTGCACGGGAAGGGCGTAATCAGCCCCAGCATTTT. The encoded protein is CASSAREGRNQPQHF.

This rearrangement joins TRBV10-3 to TRBJ1-5; tentative D call: TRBD1 (5 bases). This CDR3 region has 13 residues. The germline V gene encodes CDR1 ENHRY and CDR2 SYGVKD. V was shortened by 4 bases and J by 6 bases, with 10 bases between the two germline ends. Here the CDR3 DNA reads TGTGCCATCAGTGCGGGGGAAAGTCAGCCCCAGCATTTT. Protein sequence: CAISAGESQPQHF.

The chain carries TRBV5-1 and TRBJ1-1; D is unresolved. Germline CDR1 SGHRS, CDR2 YFSETQ. Trimming cost V 3 bases and J 0 bases, with 15 bases left between them. The CDR3 consists of 16 residues. CDR3 loop: CASSSRHPYMNTEAFF. DNA of the CDR3: TGCGCCAGCAGCTCCCGACACCCTTACATGAACACTGAAGCTTTCTTT.

The chain recombines TRBV5-1 with TRBJ1-2; no definite D call. Trimming removed 0 bases from V and 5 bases from J, with 11 bases in between. The CDR3 covers 14 residues. Germline CDR1 is SGHRS and CDR2 is YFSETQ. The CDR3 DNA is TGCGCCAGCAGCTTGGCGTGGGCGGGGTATGGCTACACCTTC. Amino acids: CASSLAWAGYGYTF.

The chain combines TRBV4-1 with TRBJ2-3; D is possibly TRBD2 (6 bases). Trimming took 2 bases from V and 2 from J, leaving 14 bases between them. Germline V gives CDR1 MGHRA, CDR2 YSYEKL. This CDR3 has 16 residues. In DNA, the CDR3 is TGCGCCAGCAGCCAACTAGCGTTGACTAACACAGATACGCAGTATTTT. Encoded protein: CASSQLALTNTDTQYF.

V and J are TRBV6-1 and TRBJ2-5, with 7 positions matching TRBD1. The CDR3 consists of 17 residues. The V segment lost 1 base and the J segment 4 bases; nucleotides outside the gene matches: 12. Germline lookup yields CDR1 MNHNS and CDR2 SASEGT. The CDR3 here is CASSEEFADRPLETQYF. CDR3 nucleotide sequence: TGTGCCAGCAGTGAAGAATTCGCGGACAGGCCGTTAGAGACCCAGTACTTC.

In its sample, this clone was seen a few times. The chain couples TRBV18 to TRBJ2-5, with 8 bases aligning to TRBD2. The germline V gene has CDR1 KGHSH and CDR2 LQKENI. The CDR3 sequence is 18 residues long. Unmatched junction bases numbered 16, after V lost 3 bases and J lost 4 bases. The CDR3 coding sequence is TGTGCCAGCTCACCGGGGTTAGCGGGAAGTTCAAAGGGAGAGACCCAGTACTTC. It codes for CASSPGLAGSSKGETQYF.

The chain employs TRBV5-8 and TRBJ1-5; 7 positions match TRBD1. The CDR3 runs 18 residues. Per the germline V gene, CDR1 is SGHTS and CDR2 is YDEGEE. V dropped 0 bases and J dropped 0; count of bases not matched to a gene: 9. CDR3 bases: TGTGCCAGCAGCTTGGCAGAGACAGGGATTAATAGCAATCAGCCCCAGCATTTT. Protein product: CASSLAETGINSNQPQHF.

This clone was detected only a few times. The V gene is TRBV7-3, the J gene TRBJ2-5; 9 nucleotides agree with TRBD1. Looked up from germline, CDR1 is SGHTA and CDR2 is FQGTGA. V shed 5 bases, J shed 4 bases, and the junction held 8 bases outside the gene matches. The CDR3 spans 15 residues. This chain's CDR3 is CASSLTGQGIETQYF. CDR3 coding DNA: TGTGCCAGCAGCCTCACGGGACAGGGAATAGAGACCCAGTACTTC.

The chain recombines TRBV28 with TRBJ1-5; 10 bases are shared with TRBD1. The J segment lost 6 bases and the V segment lost 3 bases, leaving 8 bases of the junction unmatched. Looked up from germline, CDR1 is MDHEN and CDR2 is SYDVKM. The CDR3 sequence is 16 residues long. The CDR3 protein is CASSLGQGSSGQPQHF. In nucleotides, the CDR3 is TGTGCCAGCAGTTTGGGACAGGGGTCCTCGGGTCAGCCCCAGCATTTT. The whole variable domain, remainder taken from reference TRBV28 and TRBJ1-5, is DVKVTQSSRYLVKRTGEKVFLECVQDMDHENMFWYRQDPGLGLRLIYFSYDVKMKEKGDIPEGYSVSREKKERFSLILESASTNQTSMYLCASSLGQGSSGQPQHFGDGTRLSIL.

The V call is TRBV4-1, the J call TRBJ1-5, with D tentatively TRBD1 (6 bases). The CDR3 is 15 residues long. V lost 3 bases and J lost 6, with 15 bases in between. The germline CDR1 and CDR2 sequences are MGHRA and YSYEKL. In nucleotides, the CDR3 is TGCGCCAGCAGCCACATCGTAGGGGGAAGTCAGCCCCAGCATTTT. Protein: CASSHIVGGSQPQHF.

The chain carries TRBV4-1 and TRBJ2-7; the D gene is possibly TRBD1 (6 bases). V was trimmed by 5 bases and J by 3 bases, leaving 14 bases between them. This CDR3 region has 14 residues. CDR1 and CDR2 from the germline V gene are MGHRA and YSYEKL. Here the CDR3 DNA reads TGCGCCAGCAGCGTCAACCGGGACAACTACGAGCAGTACTTC. It yields the protein CASSVNRDNYEQYF.